The 21 T cell receptor beta chains reported below all come from one sample, sequenced in a study of cytomegalovirus exposure and HLA in healthy donors. The PCR employed 60 Vbeta primers together with 13 Jbeta primers. TCRdb's copy holds only in-frame clones and misses some; the assay was immunoSEQ multiplex PCR. The table has 190,000 or so clones, 75% to 90% seen once; the top ten hold about 0.7%. Sequencing was done on a sample of PBMCs. The origin of the receptors is a boy aged 5-17 years in good health and CMV-seronegative.

The chain recombines TRBV30 with TRBJ2-5, with D possibly being TRBD2 (5 bases). Trimming removed 1 base at V and 3 bases at J, with 6 bases between. Germline CDR1 is GTSNPN and CDR2 is SVGIG (reference sequence). The CDR3 loop spans 12 amino acids. CDR3 coding DNA: TGTGCCTGGAGTGCGGGGAAAGAGACCCAGTACTTC. Its protein is CAWSAGKETQYF.

The chain combines TRBV6-5 with TRBJ2-2; D not resolved. The CDR3 loop spans 15 amino acids. V lost 7 bases, J lost 1 base, and 13 bases lay in between. Looked up from germline, CDR1 is MNHEY and CDR2 is SVGAGI. This chain's CDR3 is CASMSRNKNTGELFF. The CDR3 coding sequence is TGTGCCAGCATGAGCAGGAATAAGAACACCGGGGAGCTGTTTTTT.

A single count supports this clone. The rearrangement joins TRBV6-1 to TRBJ1-5; D is unclear. Germline V CDR1 and CDR2: MNHNS, SASEGT. V dropped 6 bases and J dropped 1 base, with 13 bases sitting between them. The CDR3 contains 15 residues. The CDR3 DNA reads TGTGCCAGCAGCGACACCGGAGGGAGCAATCAGCCCCAGCATTTT. Amino acid sequence: CASSDTGGSNQPQHF.

The chain couples TRBV27 to TRBJ2-2, with TRBD2 as a possible D gene (6 bases). Germline CDR1 reads MNHEY; CDR2 reads SMNVEV (reference sequence). The CDR3 extends over 14 amino acids. Trimming cost V 10 bases and J 6 bases, with 18 bases left between them. CDR3 DNA sequence: TGTGCCACCAGCTTCGGGGGAAAGGCCGGGGAGCTGTTTTTT. Protein product: CATSFGGKAGELFF.

The V and J genes are TRBV5-1 and TRBJ2-7; D remains ambiguous. This CDR3 contains 15 residues. Per the germline V gene, CDR1 is SGHRS and CDR2 is YFSETQ. V lost 0 bases, J lost 0 bases, and 10 bases lay in between. The CDR3 loop is CASSLGNSLSYEQYF. The DNA of the CDR3 is TGCGCCAGCAGCTTGGGTAACAGCCTCTCCTACGAGCAGTACTTC.

The J gene is TRBJ2-2, the V gene TRBV5-1; D is undetermined. Germline V gene data show CDR1 as SGHRS and CDR2 as YFSETQ. V lost 0 bases to trimming and J lost 4 bases, with 7 bases between them. This CDR3 region has 14 residues. This CDR3 reads CASSLASFTGELFF. Written as DNA, the CDR3 is TGCGCCAGCAGCTTGGCGTCTTTCACCGGGGAGCTGTTTTTT.

This chain links TRBV4-2 with TRBJ1-1; D gene ambiguous. Germline CDR1 and CDR2: LGHNA and YNFKEQ. The V end lost 0 bases, the J end lost 5 bases, and 7 bases lay between the germline ends. The CDR3 length is 13 residues. As DNA, the CDR3 is TGTGCCAGCAGCCAAGAGGGGAGGACTGAAGCTTTCTTT. Its translation is CASSQEGRTEAFF.

This chain uses TRBV13 with TRBJ1-1; a weak D match, TRBD1 (5 bases). This CDR3 has 14 amino acids. Trimming shortened V by 2 bases and J by 4 bases, and 11 bases separated the two germline ends. The V gene's germline CDR1 is PRHDT and CDR2 FYEKMQ (reference sequence). The CDR3 protein is CASSLLQEGTEAFF. CDR3 in DNA: TGTGCCAGCAGCTTACTACAGGAGGGCACTGAAGCTTTCTTT.

This clone appeared once. The CDR3 DNA reads TGCGCCAGCACCCCGTCAAATAGCGGGGGCACAGATACGCAGTATTTT. This translates into CASTPSNSGGTDTQYF. This chain connects TRBV5-1 to TRBJ2-3; 8 nucleotides match TRBD2. The germline V gene has CDR1 SGHRS and CDR2 YFSETQ. CDR3 size: 16 residues. Trimming at V came to 6 bases and at J to 1 base, leaving 10 bases not matched to a gene.

This chain connects TRBV19 to TRBJ1-5; 7 bases line up with TRBD1. V dropped 2 bases and J dropped 4; count of bases not matched to a gene: 8. Germline values: CDR1 LNHDA, CDR2 SQIVND (reference sequence). CDR3 length: 16 residues. The chain's CDR3 is CASSITGVWSNQPQHF. The CDR3 DNA reads TGTGCCAGTAGTATAACAGGGGTTTGGTCGAATCAGCCCCAGCATTTT.

The chain uses TRBV19 and TRBJ2-3; 8 bases map to TRBD2. Per germline, CDR1 LNHDA and CDR2 SQIVND (reference sequence). V trimming: 3 bases; J trimming: 4 bases; junction bases outside the gene matches: 9. This CDR3 has 16 residues. CDR3 sequence: CASSMRGGRSADTQYF. The CDR3 DNA follows: TGTGCCAGTAGTATGAGAGGCGGGAGGTCGGCAGATACGCAGTATTTT.

The rearrangement joins TRBV4-3 to TRBJ2-7, with D possibly matching TRBD2 (6 bases). V dropped 2 bases and J dropped 0 bases, with 11 bases sitting between them. This CDR3 comprises 15 residues. Germline lookup yields CDR1 LGHNA and CDR2 YSLEER. CDR3 in amino acids: CASSQLGGDSYEQYF. CDR3 DNA: TGCGCCAGCAGCCAATTGGGCGGGGACTCCTACGAGCAGTACTTC.

To note about this clone: One end of the junction is discordant with germline, which a read error may explain. CDR3 nucleotides: TGTACCAGCGGGCGCTCTCGAGAGACCCAGTACTTC. Translated, it gives CTSGRSRETQYF. The chain has TRBV7-9 and TRBJ2-5, with a tentative D call TRBD2 (6 bases). This CDR3 region has 12 residues. CDR1 SEHNR and CDR2 FQNEAQ come from the germline V gene (reference sequence).

The J gene is TRBJ1-4, the V gene TRBV5-1; D unresolved. This CDR3 comprises 15 residues. Germline CDR1 reads SGHRS; CDR2 reads YFSETQ. V was trimmed by 1 base and J by 5 bases, leaving 12 bases between them. The CDR3 DNA follows: TGCGCCAGCAGCTTGTTTGTCCGGGAGAATGAAAAACTGTTTTTT. This translates into CASSLFVRENEKLFF.

This rearrangement joins TRBV5-1 to TRBJ1-1; D gene unclear. In germline, CDR1 is SGHRS, CDR2 YFSETQ. The length of the CDR3 is 11 residues. V lost 4 bases, J lost 3 bases, and 4 bases lay in between. The CDR3 region is CASSLDTEAFF. In nucleotides, the CDR3 is TGCGCCAGCAGCCTCGACACTGAAGCTTTCTTT.

There are a few counts of this clone. V gene TRBV15 combines with J gene TRBJ2-3; D unclear. Germline V lookup: CDR1 LNHNV, CDR2 YYDKDF (reference sequence). V was pared by 5 bases and J by 3 bases, with 9 bases between. The CDR3 runs 13 residues. This CDR3 reads CATSEQETDTQYF. The CDR3 nucleotides read TGTGCCACCAGCGAGCAAGAAACAGATACGCAGTATTTT.

The CDR3 sequence: CASSLQGTADYGYTF. CDR3 bases: TGTGCCAGCAGCTTACAGGGGACGGCCGACTATGGCTACACCTTC. The rearrangement links TRBV7-9 to TRBJ1-2; D may be TRBD1 (6 bases). The CDR3 is made up of 15 amino acids. V lost 2 bases and J lost 3, with 13 bases in between. Germline V gene data show CDR1 as SEHNR and CDR2 as FQNEAQ (reference sequence).

A single count supports this clone. The chain couples TRBV9 to TRBJ2-1, with TRBD1 matching 11 bases. Looked up from germline, CDR1 is SGDLS and CDR2 is YYNGEE. The CDR3 runs to 15 residues. The ends lost 0 bases at V and 6 bases at J; junction bases unmatched: 2. Here the CDR3 reads CASSVDGQGANEQFF. CDR3 bases: TGTGCCAGCAGCGTAGACGGACAGGGGGCCAATGAGCAGTTCTTC.

This clone showed up just once. J is TRBJ2-1 and V is TRBV7-6; the match to TRBD2 covers 14 bases. The ends lost 0 bases at V and 12 bases at J; junction bases unmatched: 13. The CDR3 length is 18 residues. The germline CDR1 and CDR2 sequences are SGHVS and FNYEAQ. The CDR3 is CASSLARRETSGRGWQFF. CDR3 in DNA: TGTGCCAGCAGCTTAGCGCGAAGGGAGACTAGCGGGAGGGGCTGGCAGTTCTTC.

The chain uses TRBV7-3 and TRBJ2-7, with a weak D call TRBD2 (5 bases). V was clipped by 1 base and J by 3 bases, with 13 bases between them. The CDR3 runs to 15 residues. The germline V gene has CDR1 SGHTA and CDR2 FQGTGA. The chain's CDR3 is CASSLKVRDLYEQYF. The CDR3 nucleotides are TGTGCCAGCAGCTTAAAAGTCCGGGATCTCTACGAGCAGTACTTC.

This clone was seen just once. V usage is TRBV6-4 and J usage is TRBJ1-3; D remains ambiguous. This CDR3 region has 15 residues. V lost 0 bases to trimming and J lost 0 bases, with 6 bases between them. Germline assignment: CDR1 MRHNA and CDR2 SNTAGT. As DNA, the CDR3 is TGTGCCAGCAGTGACTCGGCAGACTCTGGAAACACCATATATTTT. Translating gives CASSDSADSGNTIYF.